Each of the 2 T cell receptor beta chains below was sequenced from the same sample in a study of cytomegalovirus exposure and HLA in healthy donors. 13 Jbeta primers and 60 Vbeta primers were used for the PCR. Repertoires were generated with immunoSEQ multiplex PCR, while TCRdb's copy carries only in-frame clones and drops some. The table for this sample gives about 77,000 clones. Sequenced sample: PBMCs. These receptors all come from a man aged 50 or older in good health and CMV-seropositive.

V gene TRBV7-9 combines with J gene TRBJ1-2; D uncertain. CDR3 length equals 12 residues. CDR1 is SEHNR and CDR2 is FQNEAQ in the germline V gene (reference sequence). Trimming pared 6 bases from V and 8 bases from J, leaving 13 bases between. The chain's CDR3 is CASSEVLGGYTF. The DNA of the CDR3 is TGTGCCAGCAGTGAAGTACTGGGCGGCTACACCTTC.

The rearrangement uses TRBV7-9 and TRBJ2-3, with 10 nucleotides matching TRBD2. The CDR3 covers 15 residues. Per the germline V gene, CDR1 is SEHNR and CDR2 is FQNEAQ (reference sequence). V shed 5 bases and J 0 bases; nucleotides not matched to a gene: 2. The CDR3, as DNA: TGTGCCAGCAGCCCAGCGGGAGGGAGCACAGATACGCAGTATTTT. The encoded protein is CASSPAGGSTDTQYF.